This TCR beta chain was found in a study of cytomegalovirus exposure and HLA in healthy donors. The PCR ran on 60 Vbeta and 13 Jbeta primers. The table came from immunoSEQ multiplex PCR; TCRdb's copy has only in-frame clones and leaves some out. The sample records about 120,000 clones, 6.5% to 9.5% being singletons. V gave up 4 bases and J gave up 10 bases, with 11 bases separating them. The CDR3 has 12 amino acids. Looked up from germline, CDR1 is MGHRA and CDR2 is YSYEKL. The specimen sequenced was PBMCs. The chain couples TRBV4-1 to TRBJ2-1; D unresolved. This clonotype was sampled from a woman in her 40s in good health and CMV-seropositive. As DNA, the CDR3 is TGCGCCAGCAGCCCCTACCCCTGGGAGCAGTTCTTC. Translated: CASSPYPWEQFF.